Detailed here is one T cell receptor beta chain. Deletions cut 2 bases from V and 3 bases from J, with 10 bases between. CDR3 length: 14 residues. The V gene's germline CDR1 is MNHEY and CDR2 SMNVEV (reference sequence). The repertoire was sequenced with immunoSEQ multiplex PCR; TCRdb's copy has only in-frame clones and lacks some. The sample lists 450,000 to 500,000 clones; over 75% were seen once. This record comes from a study of shared clonotypes between healthy human individuals. The rearrangement links TRBV27 to TRBJ1-1, with a weak D call TRBD1 (6 bases). The sample was PBMCs. The clonotype originates from a woman in her thirties or forties in good health. Some clones in this sample may be carry-over from other donors' samples. For the CDR3, the DNA is TGTGCCAGCAGTTTAAAAAGGGGGGACACTGAAGCTTTCTTT. This codes for CASSLKRGDTEAFF.